The 26 T cell receptor beta chains below were found in one sample sequenced in a study of control samples from healthy donors and cancer patients. Assay: immunoSEQ multiplex PCR; the TCRdb copy retains only in-frame clones and omits some. The sample records fewer than 200,000 clones, around 88% being singletons. The sequenced sample consisted of blood. Receptors originate from a woman under 40 in good health.

The genes are TRBV24-1 and TRBJ1-5; 7 nucleotides match TRBD1. The CDR3 has 13 residues. In germline, CDR1 is KGHDR, CDR2 SFDVKD. The V and J ends lost 7 bases and 5 bases, in that order; junction bases with no gene match: 4. CDR3 sequence: CATSGTADQPQHF. The CDR3 nucleotides are TGTGCCACCAGCGGGACAGCGGATCAGCCCCAGCATTTT.

The chain is built from TRBV7-9 and TRBJ1-1; 9 positions agree with TRBD1. Germline trimming cut 4 bases from V and 4 bases from J; bases unmatched to any gene: 7. Germline values: CDR1 SEHNR, CDR2 FQNEAQ (reference sequence). This CDR3 has 15 amino acids. The CDR3 DNA is TGTGCCAGCAGCTCGAACCGGGACAGGGTCACTGAAGCTTTCTTT. Protein sequence: CASSSNRDRVTEAFF.

The rearrangement links TRBV7-8 to TRBJ1-1; the match to TRBD1 covers 9 bases. Germline V gene data show CDR1 as SGHVS and CDR2 as FQNEAQ. Trimming took 5 bases from V and 0 from J; bases not matched to a gene: 7. The CDR3 is 16 residues long. In nucleotides, the CDR3 is TGTGCCAGCAGCCAGGGACAGGGTCGTATGAACACTGAAGCTTTCTTT. Its translation: CASSQGQGRMNTEAFF.

V usage is TRBV15 and J usage is TRBJ2-5, with D unclear. V was trimmed by 3 bases and J by 2 bases, leaving 10 bases between them. Germline loops: CDR1 LNHNV, CDR2 YYDKDF (reference sequence). The CDR3 is 14 amino acids. The CDR3 loop reads CATSRASSQETQYF. CDR3 sequence (DNA): TGTGCCACCAGCAGGGCCTCCTCACAAGAGACCCAGTACTTC. Full variable domain (missing parts from reference TRBV15 and TRBJ2-5): DAMVIQNPRYQVTQFGKPVTLSCSQTLNHNVMYWYQQKSSQAPKLLFHYYDKDFNNEADTPDNFQSRRPNTSFCFLDIRSPGLGDTAMYLCATSRASSQETQYFGPGTRLLVL.

V is TRBV24-1 and J is TRBJ1-2; maybe TRBD1 (5 bases). The CDR3 is made up of 14 amino acids. V lost 10 bases, J lost 6 bases, and 20 bases lay in between. CDR1 is KGHDR, CDR2 SFDVKD, per germline. CDR3 DNA sequence: TGTGCCACGTCAGACCCTGGGACCATCAATGGCTACACCTTC. Translation: CATSDPGTINGYTF.

The chain carries TRBV3-1 (or the pseudogene TRBV3-2) and TRBJ2-7; D is ambiguous. V was trimmed by 0 bases and J by 6 bases, leaving 6 bases between them. The length of the CDR3 is 12 residues. Germline values: CDR1 LGHDT, CDR2 YNNKEL (reference sequence). CDR3 amino acids: CASSQDLAEQYF. The CDR3 coding sequence is TGTGCCAGCAGCCAAGATCTGGCCGAGCAGTACTTC.

The gene calls are TRBV10-3 and TRBJ1-1, with D possibly matching TRBD1 (5 bases). The CDR3 loop spans 14 amino acids. Germline V gene lookup returns CDR1 ENHRY and CDR2 SYGVKD. Deletions cut 6 bases from V and 1 base from J, with 12 bases between. CDR3: CAIRGDGANTEAFF. CDR3 DNA: TGTGCCATCAGAGGGGACGGGGCGAACACTGAAGCTTTCTTT.

This chain joins TRBV19 and TRBJ2-7; D unclear. In germline, CDR1 is LNHDA, CDR2 SQIVND (reference sequence). There are 15 residues in the CDR3. With 0 bases removed from V and 2 bases from J, the gap between germline ends came to 11 bases. The CDR3, as DNA: TGTGCCAGTAGTATAGATCAGCGTGGAACCTACGAGCAGTACTTC. Its translation: CASSIDQRGTYEQYF.

The gene calls are TRBV6-5 and TRBJ1-2; weak D call: TRBD1 (5 bases). The germline V gene encodes CDR1 MNHEY and CDR2 SVGAGI. V shed 8 bases and J shed 2 bases, with 12 bases lying between them. This CDR3 contains 13 residues. The CDR3 loop is CASQIQVNYGYTF. The CDR3 coding sequence is TGTGCCAGCCAGATACAGGTCAACTATGGCTACACCTTC.

This chain links TRBV7-9 with TRBJ2-7, with 8 positions matching TRBD1. The V and J ends lost 5 bases and 3 bases, in that order; junction bases with no gene match: 3. CDR1 and CDR2 from the germline V gene are SEHNR and FQNEAQ (reference sequence). The CDR3 consists of 13 residues. CDR3 sequence: CASSTGQGYEQYV. The DNA for the CDR3 is TGTGCCAGCAGCACCGGACAGGGCTACGAGCAGTACGTC.

This clone was counted only a few times. The chain combines TRBV12-5 with TRBJ2-1, with 8 nucleotides matching TRBD2. CDR3 length equals 13 residues. With V trimmed by 3 bases and J by 7 bases, 2 bases remained unmatched. Germline V lookup: CDR1 LGHNT, CDR2 FRNRAP. The CDR3 loop reads CASGLSGSNEQFF. The CDR3 region has the DNA TGTGCTAGTGGTTTAAGCGGGAGTAATGAGCAGTTCTTC.

The chain couples TRBV30 to TRBJ1-3, with 8 positions matching TRBD1. V was clipped by 4 bases and J by 3 bases; unmatched bases: 17. The germline V gene has CDR1 GTSNPN and CDR2 SVGIG (reference sequence). This CDR3 is built from 18 residues. The CDR3: CAWNGGDRRRGVGNTIYF. The CDR3 DNA reads as TGTGCCTGGAACGGAGGGGACAGGAGGAGAGGTGTTGGAAACACCATATATTTT.

This rearrangement joins TRBV4-1 to TRBJ2-3; 11 positions agree with TRBD2. J was trimmed by 4 bases and V by 4 bases; bases with no gene match: 7. Germline V gene data show CDR1 as MGHRA and CDR2 as YSYEKL. The CDR3 is 16 amino acids. As DNA, the CDR3 is TGCGCCAGCAGCCCTGTTTTAGCGGGGGGGCCAGATACGCAGTATTTT. It codes for CASSPVLAGGPDTQYF.

This chain uses TRBV4-1 with TRBJ1-6; D might be TRBD1 (6 bases). The CDR3 runs to 16 residues. The V end was cut by 0 bases, the J end by 9 bases, with 15 bases between. The germline gives CDR1 MGHRA, CDR2 YSYEKL. In DNA, the CDR3 is TGCGCCAGCAGCCAAGATCTGGGCAGGGGATCTTCACCCCTCCACTTT. Translated: CASSQDLGRGSSPLHF.

The V and J genes are TRBV5-5 and TRBJ1-3; D gene ambiguous. Looked up from germline, CDR1 is SGHKS and CDR2 is YYEKEE (reference sequence). Trimming pared 1 base from V and 3 bases from J, leaving 2 bases between. The CDR3 spans 12 residues. This CDR3 reads CASSLSGNTIYF. The CDR3 bases are TGTGCCAGCAGCTTGAGTGGAAACACCATATATTTT.

The chain uses TRBV27 and TRBJ2-1; TRBD2 aligns across 9 bases. The length of the CDR3 is 17 residues. Looked up from germline, CDR1 is MNHEY and CDR2 is SMNVEV (reference sequence). Unmatched junction bases numbered 14, after V lost 9 bases and J lost 2 bases. CDR3 bases: TGTGCCAGTACCCCGGGACTAGCAGCCGCTGCCTACAATGAGCAGTTCTTC. It specifies CASTPGLAAAAYNEQFF.

The CDR3 protein is CASSQDGPRRDTIYF. In DNA form, the CDR3 reads TGTGCCAGCAGCCAAGATGGGCCCCGGCGGGACACCATATATTTT. The rearrangement joins TRBV14 to TRBJ1-3; no reliable D call. The CDR3 consists of 15 residues. Trimming shortened V by 0 bases and J by 8 bases, and 14 bases separated the two germline ends. The V gene's germline CDR1 is SGHDN and CDR2 FVKESK. The full variable domain, with the rest looked up from reference TRBV14 and TRBJ1-3, is EAGVTQFPSHSVIEKGQTVTLRCDPISGHDNLYWYRRVMGKEIKFLLHFVKESKQDESGMPNNRFLAERTGGTYSTLKVQPAELEDSGVYFCASSQDGPRRDTIYFGEGSWLTVV.

The chain recombines TRBV5-4 with TRBJ2-1; perhaps TRBD2 as D (6 bases). The V gene's germline CDR1 is SGHNT and CDR2 YYREEE (reference sequence). This CDR3 region has 14 residues. V was shortened by 4 bases and J by 12 bases, with 20 bases between the two germline ends. Here the CDR3 reads CASSGVGGGEGQFF. DNA of the CDR3: TGTGCCAGCAGCGGGGTCGGGGGTGGAGAGGGGCAGTTCTTC.

The V gene is TRBV5-1, the J gene TRBJ2-7, with 7 bases identical to TRBD1. The CDR3 loop spans 13 amino acids. V lost 6 bases and J lost 5; bases outside the gene matches: 8. CDR1 SGHRS and CDR2 YFSETQ come from the germline V gene. CDR3 region: CASKFDRVNEQYF. For the CDR3, the DNA is TGCGCCAGCAAGTTTGACAGGGTAAACGAGCAGTACTTC.

This sequence joins TRBV19 and TRBJ1-2; 8 bases fit TRBD1. The CDR3 runs 13 residues. Trimming at V came to 5 bases and at J to 7 bases, leaving 6 bases not matched to a gene. In germline, CDR1 is LNHDA, CDR2 SQIVND (reference sequence). The chain's CDR3 is CASSAQGAGGYTF. CDR3 nucleotides: TGTGCCAGTAGTGCCCAGGGGGCGGGTGGCTACACCTTC. The entire variable domain, with the rest obtained from reference TRBV19 and TRBJ1-2, is as follows: DGGITQSPKYLFRKEGQNVTLSCEQNLNHDAMYWYRQDPGQGLRLIYYSQIVNDFQKGDIAEGYSVSREKKESFPLTVTSAQKNPTAFYLCASSAQGAGGYTFGSGTRLTVV.

This chain uses TRBV7-2 with TRBJ2-1; 10 bases are shared with TRBD2. With V trimmed by 4 bases and J by 7 bases, 7 bases remained unmatched. The CDR3 covers 15 residues. Per the germline V gene, CDR1 is SGHTA and CDR2 is FQGNSA. The CDR3: CASSSRAGGSNEQFF. The CDR3 region has the DNA TGTGCCAGCAGCTCCCGAGCGGGGGGGTCTAATGAGCAGTTCTTC.

The chain recombines TRBV9 with TRBJ2-5; D is undetermined. The V end lost 1 base, the J end lost 5 bases, and 12 bases lay between the germline ends. CDR1 is SGDLS and CDR2 is YYNGEE in the germline V gene. The CDR3 sequence is 14 residues long. CDR3 in DNA: TGTGCCAGCAGCGTATCCGGGCTTATGGAGACCCAGTACTTC. This encodes CASSVSGLMETQYF.

This chain uses TRBV6-5 with TRBJ1-5; D gene ambiguous. The V end was cut by 6 bases, the J end by 5 bases, with 14 bases between. The CDR3 is made up of 14 amino acids. In germline, CDR1 is MNHEY, CDR2 SVGAGI. CDR3 DNA sequence: TGTGCCAGCAGGATAAAAGCGGGCGATCAGCCCCAGCATTTT. The encoded protein is CASRIKAGDQPQHF.

This rearrangement joins TRBV3-1 (or the pseudogene TRBV3-2) to TRBJ1-1; TRBD1 is a possible D gene (6 bases). V was clipped by 0 bases and J by 7 bases, with 18 bases between them. From germline, CDR1 is LGHDT and CDR2 YNNKEL (reference sequence). The CDR3 consists of 16 residues. CDR3: CASSQDRGGASSEAFF. In DNA form, the CDR3 reads TGTGCCAGCAGCCAAGATCGGGGGGGGGCTTCTAGTGAAGCTTTCTTT.

DNA for the CDR3: TGCGCCAGCAGCTTAAAGCGGGAGAACAATGAGCAGTTCTTC. Its translation: CASSLKRENNEQFF. The V and J genes are TRBV5-1 and TRBJ2-1, with 8 positions matching TRBD2. After removal of 2 bases from V and 5 bases from J, the junction contained 3 bases not matched to a gene. Germline CDR1 and CDR2: SGHRS and YFSETQ. The CDR3 runs to 14 residues.

This clone appeared a single time. The CDR3, as DNA: TGCGCCAGCAGTCAATCTGGGCAGGGGGCGGGTAGGAGAACTGAAGCTTTCTTT. Its protein product is CASSQSGQGAGRRTEAFF. V gene TRBV23-1 combines with J gene TRBJ1-1, with 8 positions matching TRBD1. TRBV23-1 is noted as an ORF with a role that remains uncertain. This CDR3 has 18 amino acids. V gave up 0 bases and J gave up 5 bases; unmatched junction bases: 14.